This T cell receptor beta chain was captured in a study of T-cell reconstitution after alpha-beta-depleted transplantation in children. Whole-study findings and limits: From surviving recipient T cells and thymic progenitors came the high day-60 TCRbeta diversity observed in some patients.

This clonotype was counted many times. Its antigen is as yet unknown. The TCRbeta library was prepared with unique molecular identifiers. TCRdb re-derived calls from the PCR reads in MiXCR, one entry per CDR3 protein. The table lists about 500,000 distinct CDR3 sequences, approximately 10% of them singletons, with about 15% in the top ten. CDR1 is MNHEY and CDR2 is SVGAGI in the germline V gene. The CDR3 runs to 16 residues. V shed 0 bases and J shed 7 bases, with 13 bases lying between them. Sequenced here: PBMCs, mostly from graft donor cells, sampled 180 days after TCRalphabeta/CD19-depleted stem cell transplant. The rearrangement links TRBV6-5 to TRBJ1-6; D might be TRBD1 (5 bases). This clonotype was sampled from a female patient between 2 and 15 years old who had a stem cell transplant for aplastic anemia, so the T cells may come from the graft donor. In DNA form, the CDR3 reads TGTGCCAGCAGTTACTCGAATCCGGGACCGAATTCACCCCTCCACTTT. Translation: CASSYSNPGPNSPLHF.